This T cell receptor beta chain stems from a study of T cells expressing NK-cell markers. Study summary: The authors sequenced eight donors, of whom seven were HCMV-seropositive and one was seronegative. Study findings and constraints: Dominant NKG2C+ clonotypes accounted for roughly 1.0-7.0% of CD8+ T cells in about six donors.

Note on this clonotype: Its cognate antigen is unknown.

TCRdb re-called the 5' RACE reads; every CDR3 protein appears as one record, without DNA. This sample's table has some 460,000 distinct CDR3 sequences. The CDR3 length is 13 residues. This receptor was identified in a woman between 50 and 59 years old in good health. The chain uses TRBV12-3 or TRBV12-4 and TRBJ1-3; TCRdb calls TRBD1, which cannot be checked without DNA. The specimen sequenced was blood T cells: a sorted CD56 or NKG2C T cell subset, CD4+ or CD8+ T cells, or bulk PBMC T cells (not recorded which). The CDR3 here is CASTRGFGNTIYF.